The 18 T cell receptor beta chains in this list originate from one sample, sequenced in a study of early T cells in non-severe SARS-CoV-2 infection. TCRdb re-analysed the 5' RACE reads in MiXCR, keeping a single row per CDR3 protein. The sample carries 55,000 to 80,000 distinct CDR3 sequences, 7% to 10% recorded once. Here the sequenced sample was whole blood, taken at baseline. The receptors stem from an adult who was a healthcare worker with PCR-confirmed SARS-CoV-2 infection or an uninfected control (not recorded which).

This clonotype occurred many times. The V gene is TRBV6-6, the J gene TRBJ2-7; the D gene is possibly TRBD1 (6 bases). Trimming took off 6 bases at V and 1 base at J, with 16 bases between the two ends. CDR1 MNHNY and CDR2 SVGAGI come from the germline V gene (reference sequence). The CDR3 contains 15 residues. As DNA, the CDR3 is TGTGCCAGCAGCCTTCGACAGGCTGGGTCCTACGAGCAGTACTTC. Its protein is CASSLRQAGSYEQYF.

This clonotype has a handful of counts. The rearrangement uses TRBV9 and TRBJ1-1; perhaps TRBD1 as D (6 bases). Germline CDR1 reads SGDLS; CDR2 reads YYNGEE. Trimming removed 3 bases from V and 0 bases from J, with 12 bases in between. This CDR3 comprises 15 residues. The CDR3 sequence: CASSAEGQLNTEAFF. The CDR3 nucleotides read TGTGCCAGCAGCGCCGAAGGACAGTTGAACACTGAAGCTTTCTTT.

This chain connects TRBV11-3 to TRBJ1-1; possible D gene TRBD1, 6 bases. CDR1 and CDR2 from the germline V gene are SGHNT and YENEEA. Trimming took 3 bases from V and 9 from J, leaving 17 bases between them. This CDR3 region has 14 residues. Written as DNA, the CDR3 is TGTGCCAGCAGCTTGAACAGGGAGGGGAAGAAAGCTTTCTTT. Encoded protein: CASSLNREGKKAFF.

This clonotype has just a few counts. V and J are TRBV24-1 and TRBJ2-1, with TRBD1 identical over 7 bases. Looked up from germline, CDR1 is KGHDR and CDR2 is SFDVKD. This CDR3 has 13 amino acids. The trim removed 6 bases at V and 5 bases at J, leaving 3 bases unmatched. The CDR3 region has the DNA TGTGCCACCAGTTTGGGACAGAACAATGAGCAGTTCTTC. The encoded protein is CATSLGQNNEQFF.

This clonotype has ten or more counts. The J gene is TRBJ1-1, the V gene TRBV6-2 or TRBV6-3; 7 nucleotides align to TRBD1. The germline V gene has CDR1 MNHEY and CDR2 SVGEGT. The CDR3 loop spans 11 amino acids. V shed 8 bases and J 11 bases; nucleotides not matched to a gene: 8. For the CDR3, the DNA is TGTGCCAGCTCTACAGGGGCCGGGGCTTTCTTT. Translated: CASSTGAGAFF.

This clonotype came up a few times. V and J are TRBV9 and TRBJ2-3; D remains ambiguous. The germline CDR1 and CDR2 sequences are SGDLS and YYNGEE. The CDR3 covers 13 residues. Trimming shortened V by 4 bases and J by 4 bases, and 10 bases separated the two germline ends. DNA of the CDR3: TGTGCCAGCAGCAGAGACTTCGCAGATACGCAGTATTTT. Translating it yields CASSRDFADTQYF.

This clonotype was observed at least ten times. The chain links TRBV18 to TRBJ2-7; 9 positions match TRBD1. The length of the CDR3 is 14 residues. The junction had 5 bases not matched to a gene; V was cut back by 3 bases and J by 5 bases. Germline V lookup: CDR1 KGHSH, CDR2 LQKENI. The CDR3 is CASSPPRTGDEQYF. The CDR3 DNA sequence: TGTGCCAGCTCACCCCCTAGGACAGGGGACGAGCAGTACTTC.

There are many counts of this clonotype. The chain uses TRBV6-5 and TRBJ1-1; D is uncertain. This CDR3 contains 14 residues. V was cut by 2 bases and J by 4 bases, with 11 bases left in between. Germline-derived CDR1 and CDR2 are MNHEY and SVGAGI. In nucleotides, the CDR3 is TGTGCCAGCAGTTACAGTGGTTTAGGCACTGAAGCTTTCTTT. This sequence encodes CASSYSGLGTEAFF.

The chain employs TRBV20-1 and TRBJ2-1; 13 bases are shared with TRBD2. Germline CDR1 reads DFQATT; CDR2 reads SNEGSKA (reference sequence). The CDR3 has 14 amino acids. The V gene end was trimmed by 3 bases and the J gene end by 7 bases; junction bases not matched to a gene: 3. In DNA, the CDR3 is TGCAGTGCTAGGGGACTAGCGGGATCGAATGAGCAGTTCTTC. Translation gives CSARGLAGSNEQFF.

The chain joins TRBV5-1 to TRBJ2-5; D not certain. Germline V gene lookup returns CDR1 SGHRS and CDR2 YFSETQ. The CDR3 runs to 16 residues. Trimming removed 4 bases from V and 5 bases from J, with 21 bases in between. The CDR3 sequence: CASSLPTGNEVETQYF. In nucleotides, the CDR3 is TGCGCCAGCAGCCTCCCGACTGGGAATGAGGTGGAGACCCAGTACTTC.

This clonotype was found a few times. In DNA form, the CDR3 reads TGTGCCAGCAGCTTAGTACCGGGGGCCAGCACTGAAGCTTTCTTT. Residues: CASSLVPGASTEAFF. V gene TRBV7-2 combines with J gene TRBJ1-1; D may be TRBD1 (6 bases). The CDR3 sequence is 15 residues long. V was cut by 1 base and J by 4 bases, with 13 bases left in between. The germline V gene has CDR1 SGHTA and CDR2 FQGNSA. The full variable domain, completed using reference TRBV7-2 and TRBJ1-1, is GAGVSQSPSNKVTEKGKDVELRCDPISGHTALYWYRQSLGQGLEFLIYFQGNSAPDKSGLPSDRFSAERTGGSVSTLTIQRTQQEDSAVYLCASSLVPGASTEAFFGQGTRLTVV.

This clonotype was recorded at least ten times. This chain uses TRBV4-1 with TRBJ2-3; perhaps TRBD2 as D (5 bases). Trimming took off 2 bases at V and 7 bases at J, with 13 bases between the two ends. Germline CDR1 and CDR2: MGHRA and YSYEKL. This CDR3 has 14 amino acids. This chain's CDR3 is CASSQPPDYNTQYF. The CDR3 nucleotides read TGCGCCAGCAGCCAACCTCCAGACTACAATACGCAGTATTTT.

This clonotype has more than one count but fewer than ten. This chain uses TRBV7-6 with TRBJ1-2, with 8 positions matching TRBD1. The V gene end was trimmed by 4 bases and the J gene end by 4 bases; junction bases not matched to a gene: 8. Germline CDR1 and CDR2: SGHVS and FNYEAQ. This CDR3 is 15 amino acids long. CDR3 coding DNA: TGTGCCAGCAGCTCGACAGGGGAGGGAAGCTATGGCTACACCTTC. Its protein product is CASSSTGEGSYGYTF.

The chain is built from TRBV18 and TRBJ1-2; maybe TRBD1 (6 bases). Trimming pared 5 bases from V and 4 bases from J, leaving 8 bases between. This CDR3 has 12 amino acids. Germline lookup yields CDR1 KGHSH and CDR2 LQKENI. In DNA form, the CDR3 reads TGTGCCAGCTCATTGGACAGCTATGGCTACACCTTC. It codes for CASSLDSYGYTF.

This clonotype was observed a few times. The chain carries TRBV6-2 or TRBV6-3 and TRBJ1-2; TRBD1 matches at 12 bases. CDR3 size: 17 residues. V was pared by 7 bases and J by 4 bases, with 13 bases of the junction left unmatched. Germline CDR1 is MNHEY and CDR2 is SVGEGT. CDR3 protein: CASTQTGTGGAGYGYTF. CDR3 nucleotide sequence: TGTGCCAGCACCCAGACCGGGACAGGGGGCGCTGGCTATGGCTACACCTTC.

This chain connects TRBV7-9 to TRBJ1-1; D possibly corresponds to TRBD1 (5 bases). The germline V gene encodes CDR1 SEHNR and CDR2 FQNEAQ (reference sequence). Trimming shortened V by 4 bases and J by 0 bases, and 12 bases separated the two germline ends. The CDR3 contains 15 residues. The CDR3 is CASSSNRQMNTEAFF. The CDR3 DNA reads TGTGCCAGCAGCTCCAACAGGCAAATGAACACTGAAGCTTTCTTT.

The chain combines TRBV9 with TRBJ2-1, with D perhaps TRBD1 or TRBD2 (5 bases each). The germline V gene encodes CDR1 SGDLS and CDR2 YYNGEE. The CDR3 length is 12 residues. V was shortened by 4 bases and J by 6 bases, with 8 bases between the two germline ends. This chain's CDR3 is CASSRDGNEQFF. CDR3 DNA: TGTGCCAGCAGCCGGGACGGCAATGAGCAGTTCTTC.

This chain links TRBV7-2 with TRBJ2-1; D possibly matches TRBD1 or TRBD2 (6 bases each). V was clipped by 1 base and J by 5 bases, with 15 bases between them. This CDR3 has 16 residues. Germline V gene lookup returns CDR1 SGHTA and CDR2 FQGNSA. The CDR3 region has the DNA TGTGCCAGCAGCTTAGTAGGGGGGCGCGCCCACAATGAGCAGTTCTTC. As protein: CASSLVGGRAHNEQFF.